The present TCR beta chain was sequenced within a study of blood T cell repertoires in COVID-19. Profiling relied on immunoSEQ multiplex PCR, and the TCRdb table lists in-frame clones only, not all of them. Of about 60,000 clones detected, 75% to 90% appear once; the ten largest clones hold roughly a tenth. V shed 5 bases, J shed 0 bases, and the junction held 2 bases outside the gene matches. From germline, CDR1 is SEHNR and CDR2 FQNEAQ (reference sequence). This CDR3 comprises 16 residues. Patients of the Seattle cohort, enrolled during active infection, were followed longitudinally. This sequence was found in a man aged 25-45 years with COVID-19, enrolled during active disease. The sample comprised peripheral blood. The chain combines TRBV7-9 with TRBJ2-5, with 14 bases fitting TRBD2. CDR3 amino acids: CASSRTSGRNQETQYF. Written as DNA, the CDR3 is TGTGCCAGCAGCCGGACTAGCGGGAGGAACCAAGAGACCCAGTACTTC.